These T cell receptor beta chains were read from a single sample in a study of T cells after yellow fever vaccination. MiXCR, run by TCRdb on the 5' RACE reads, gives a single entry per CDR3 protein. The table lists around 65,000 distinct CDR3 sequences, around 6.2% of them singletons. Sequences were derived from CD4+ T cells sorted from PBMCs, sampled more than 14 days after the first yellow fever vaccination. The receptors derive from a man between 18 and 35 years old who received the YFV17D yellow fever vaccine. The CDR3 runs from the conserved cysteine through the conserved F or W. The order of the fields is J gene, clone size, D gene, V gene, CDR3 DNA, CDR3 protein. The D gene is left open where the match is weak. Sizes are listed as once, few, many, or a class for an expanded clone.

J gene: TRBJ2-5
clone size: many
D gene: NA
V gene: TRBV18
CDR3 DNA: TGTGCCAGCTCCCTCGTGTCCTTGATCGAGACCCAGTACTTC
CDR3 protein: CASSLVSLIETQYF

J gene: TRBJ2-1
clone size: many
D gene: TRBD2
V gene: TRBV7-2
CDR3 DNA: TGTGCCAGCAGCTTAAGCCTAGCGGGAGGAACCAATGAGCAGTTCTTC
CDR3 protein: CASSLSLAGGTNEQFF

J gene: TRBJ2-7
clone size: many
D gene: NA
V gene: TRBV5-1
CDR3 DNA: TGCGCCAGCAGCTTCGGAGGTTCCCCCGGCGAGCAGTACTTC
CDR3 protein: CASSFGGSPGEQYF

J gene: TRBJ1-2
clone size: many
D gene: NA
V gene: TRBV7-3
CDR3 DNA: TGTGCCAGCAGCGTCGGGGGAGGCTATGGCTACACCTTC
CDR3 protein: CASSVGGGYGYTF

J gene: TRBJ2-4
clone size: many
D gene: NA
V gene: TRBV5-1
CDR3 DNA: TGCGCCAGCAGCGACCCGGAGGGGGCAAAAAACATTCAGTACTTC
CDR3 protein: CASSDPEGAKNIQYF

J gene: TRBJ1-1
clone size: many
D gene: NA
V gene: TRBV7-2
CDR3 DNA: TGTGCCAGCAGCCTAGCGCAAGGCGCGGTTGGCGCTTTCTTT
CDR3 protein: CASSLAQGAVGAFF

J gene: TRBJ2-1
clone size: many
D gene: TRBD2
V gene: TRBV7-2
CDR3 DNA: TGTGCCAGCAGCTTAGTGTCTAGCGGGGGGTTCTACAATGAGCAGTTCTTC
CDR3 protein: CASSLVSSGGFYNEQFF

J gene: TRBJ1-2
clone size: many
D gene: NA
V gene: TRBV20-1
CDR3 DNA: TGCAGTGCTAGAGTACAGAACTATGGCTACACCTTC
CDR3 protein: CSARVQNYGYTF

J gene: TRBJ2-5
clone size: many
D gene: TRBD2
V gene: TRBV15
CDR3 DNA: TGTGCCACCAGCCTTAGCGGGGGAGAGACCCAGTACTTC
CDR3 protein: CATSLSGGETQYF

J gene: TRBJ2-1
clone size: many
D gene: NA
V gene: TRBV10-3
CDR3 DNA: TGTGCCATCAGTGAGTCCTACAATGAGCAGTTCTTC
CDR3 protein: CAISESYNEQFF

J gene: TRBJ2-5
clone size: many
D gene: NA
V gene: TRBV19
CDR3 DNA: TGTGCCAGTACCCCGGCAGGGCCCCTAGGGGAGACCCAGTACTTC
CDR3 protein: CASTPAGPLGETQYF

J gene: TRBJ2-5
clone size: many
D gene: NA
V gene: TRBV10-3
CDR3 DNA: TGTGCCATCAGTGACAGGACAAGTCAAGAGACCCAGTACTTC
CDR3 protein: CAISDRTSQETQYF

J gene: TRBJ2-1
clone size: many
D gene: NA
V gene: TRBV7-9
CDR3 DNA: TGTGCCATCCCGGACAGCCTCTCCTACAATGAGCAGTTCTTC
CDR3 protein: CAIPDSLSYNEQFF

J gene: TRBJ2-1
clone size: many
D gene: NA
V gene: TRBV20-1
CDR3 DNA: TGCAGCCGAGTAAACAGGGCCGATGAGCAGTTCTTC
CDR3 protein: CSRVNRADEQFF

J gene: TRBJ1-6
clone size: many
D gene: NA
V gene: TRBV4-3
CDR3 DNA: TGCGCCAGCAGCCAAGAAATCCGTAATTCACCCCTCCACTTT
CDR3 protein: CASSQEIRNSPLHF

J gene: TRBJ2-1
clone size: many
D gene: TRBD2
V gene: TRBV12-3/TRBV12-4
CDR3 DNA: TGTGCCAGCACCTCGTCGACTAGCACCAATGAGCAGTTCTTC
CDR3 protein: CASTSSTSTNEQFF

J gene: TRBJ2-5
clone size: many
D gene: NA
V gene: TRBV7-6
CDR3 DNA: TGTGCCAGCAGCTCGCAAAGGACCTCTCAAGAGACCCAGTACTTC
CDR3 protein: CASSSQRTSQETQYF

J gene: TRBJ1-1
clone size: many
D gene: NA
V gene: TRBV5-1
CDR3 DNA: TGCGCCAGCAGCTTGGGTGACGCCAACGAAGCTTTCTTT
CDR3 protein: CASSLGDANEAFF

J gene: TRBJ1-2
clone size: many
D gene: NA
V gene: TRBV24-1
CDR3 DNA: TGTGCCACCAGTGAGGACAGAGACTATGGCTACACCTTC
CDR3 protein: CATSEDRDYGYTF

J gene: TRBJ2-3
clone size: many
D gene: TRBD2
V gene: TRBV5-6
CDR3 DNA: TGTGCCAGCAGCTTGACCGCGGGTAGCGGGGGAGGGGATACGCAGTATTTT
CDR3 protein: CASSLTAGSGGGDTQYF

J gene: TRBJ2-1
clone size: many
D gene: NA
V gene: TRBV6-5
CDR3 DNA: TGTGCCAGCTTGGGGGGAAGTTCCTACAATGAGCAGTTCTTC
CDR3 protein: CASLGGSSYNEQFF

J gene: TRBJ2-7
clone size: many
D gene: TRBD1
V gene: TRBV7-2
CDR3 DNA: TGTGCCAGCAGCGTCGACAGGGCCTACGAGCAGTACTTC
CDR3 protein: CASSVDRAYEQYF

J gene: TRBJ1-2
clone size: many
D gene: NA
V gene: TRBV10-3
CDR3 DNA: TGTGCCATCAGTGAGTCGAAGGCAGGAGGGGGCTACACCTTC
CDR3 protein: CAISESKAGGGYTF

J gene: TRBJ1-3
clone size: many
D gene: NA
V gene: TRBV5-5
CDR3 DNA: TGTGCCAGCAGCTTGCCCCCCCGGCCTGGAAACACCATATATTTT
CDR3 protein: CASSLPPRPGNTIYF

J gene: TRBJ2-1
clone size: many
D gene: TRBD2
V gene: TRBV28
CDR3 DNA: TGTGCCAGCAGTTTATCGGGGGGGAATGAGCAGTTCTTC
CDR3 protein: CASSLSGGNEQFF

J gene: TRBJ1-6
clone size: many
D gene: NA
V gene: TRBV5-1
CDR3 DNA: TGCGCCAGCACCGACCTTATGGACGGAGGATTAGTTTCCCTCCACTTT
CDR3 protein: CASTDLMDGGLVSLHF

J gene: TRBJ2-1
clone size: many
D gene: NA
V gene: TRBV4-3
CDR3 DNA: TGCGCCAGCAGCCCGGGTAGGGGGGGGCTCTACAATGAGCAGTTCTTC
CDR3 protein: CASSPGRGGLYNEQFF

J gene: TRBJ1-3
clone size: many
D gene: NA
V gene: TRBV15
CDR3 DNA: TGTGCCACCAGCAGAGATCAAGGTTCCTGGGATGGAAACACCATATATTTT
CDR3 protein: CATSRDQGSWDGNTIYF

J gene: TRBJ2-7
clone size: many
D gene: NA
V gene: TRBV7-3
CDR3 DNA: TGTGCCAGCAGCCTGGGTCTTAGGGACGAGCAGTACTTC
CDR3 protein: CASSLGLRDEQYF

J gene: TRBJ2-6
clone size: many
D gene: NA
V gene: TRBV7-6
CDR3 DNA: TGTGCCAGCAGCTCCCCGTGGAGCTCTGGGGCCAACGTCCTGACTTTC
CDR3 protein: CASSSPWSSGANVLTF

J gene: TRBJ1-2
clone size: many
D gene: TRBD1
V gene: TRBV12-3/TRBV12-4
CDR3 DNA: TGTGCCAGCAGTACCCGGTCAGGGGGAATGGGCTATGGCTACACCTTC
CDR3 protein: CASSTRSGGMGYGYTF

J gene: TRBJ2-3
clone size: many
D gene: NA
V gene: TRBV20-1
CDR3 DNA: TGCAGTGTGGCATACCCTAGCACAGATACGCAGTATTTT
CDR3 protein: CSVAYPSTDTQYF

J gene: TRBJ1-2
clone size: many
D gene: NA
V gene: TRBV4-1
CDR3 DNA: TGCGCCAGCAGCCAAGCGGGTACAGCCTATCGTGGCTACACCTTC
CDR3 protein: CASSQAGTAYRGYTF

J gene: TRBJ2-1
clone size: few
D gene: NA
V gene: TRBV29-1
CDR3 DNA: TGCAGCGCCGCTGACAATGAGCAGTTCTTC
CDR3 protein: CSAADNEQFF

J gene: TRBJ1-5
clone size: many
D gene: TRBD1
V gene: TRBV12-3/TRBV12-4
CDR3 DNA: TGTGCCAGCAGTCCCCGGAGAGGGGGCTTTAGCAATCAGCCCCAGCATTTT
CDR3 protein: CASSPRRGGFSNQPQHF

J gene: TRBJ2-1
clone size: many
D gene: TRBD2
V gene: TRBV6-5
CDR3 DNA: TGTGCCAGCCGGGGGGTAGCCAATTCTGCCACTGAAACGTTCTTC
CDR3 protein: CASRGVANSATETFF

J gene: TRBJ2-3
clone size: many
D gene: NA
V gene: TRBV5-1
CDR3 DNA: TGCGCCAGCAGCTTGCATCCTTCAGATACGCAGTATTTT
CDR3 protein: CASSLHPSDTQYF

J gene: TRBJ2-5
clone size: many
D gene: NA
V gene: TRBV20-1
CDR3 DNA: TGCAGTGCTAGTGCGGGAAACTATCAAGAGACCCAGTACTTC
CDR3 protein: CSASAGNYQETQYF

J gene: TRBJ2-5
clone size: many
D gene: NA
V gene: TRBV20-1
CDR3 DNA: TGCAGTGCTAGAGCGGGTAGACGAGAGACCCAGTACTTC
CDR3 protein: CSARAGRRETQYF

J gene: TRBJ2-7
clone size: many
D gene: NA
V gene: TRBV14
CDR3 DNA: TGTGCCAGCAGCCTCTACAGGTTCTACGAGCAGTACTTC
CDR3 protein: CASSLYRFYEQYF

J gene: TRBJ2-7
clone size: many
D gene: TRBD2
V gene: TRBV12-3/TRBV12-4
CDR3 DNA: TGTGCCAGCACCTTCCTAGCGGGGAGTACCGAGCAGTACTTC
CDR3 protein: CASTFLAGSTEQYF

J gene: TRBJ1-3
clone size: few
D gene: NA
V gene: TRBV5-5
CDR3 DNA: TGTGCCAGCAGCCCCGACCCTCACTCTGGAAACACCATATATTTT
CDR3 protein: CASSPDPHSGNTIYF

J gene: TRBJ2-6
clone size: many
D gene: TRBD1
V gene: TRBV5-4
CDR3 DNA: TGTGCCAGCAGCTTGGCCGGGACAGGGAGTTCTGGGGCCAACGTCCTGACTTTC
CDR3 protein: CASSLAGTGSSGANVLTF

J gene: TRBJ2-4
clone size: many
D gene: NA
V gene: TRBV30
CDR3 DNA: TGTGCCTGGGGTCAGGACCAGAACATTCAGTACTTC
CDR3 protein: CAWGQDQNIQYF

J gene: TRBJ2-5
clone size: few
D gene: TRBD1
V gene: TRBV10-3
CDR3 DNA: TGTGCCATCAGTGGCCCCAGGGGGCCTCGGGAGACCCAGTACTTC
CDR3 protein: CAISGPRGPRETQYF

J gene: TRBJ2-5
clone size: many
D gene: NA
V gene: TRBV5-5
CDR3 DNA: TGTGCCAGCAGCCCGCCGGGGGTACAAGAGACCCAGTACTTC
CDR3 protein: CASSPPGVQETQYF